The text below deals with one T cell receptor beta chain. What it recognizes is unknown. The data originate from a study of cytomegalovirus exposure and HLA in healthy donors. Looking at the study overall: There were 65 million to 85 million unique TCRs (from HLA-typed donors) in an early data release.

The CDR3 sequence is 14 residues long. V shed 7 bases, J shed 4 bases, and the junction held 8 bases outside the gene matches. Germline assignment: CDR1 SGHTA and CDR2 FQGNSA. Whole-study results and caveats: Analyzed later, association rates of TCRs varied across HLA loci, with DRB1 most and HLA-C fewest. In a later analysis, TCR beta V- and J-gene trimming showed a link to a missense DCLRE1C variant. Using the classifier, cytomegalovirus status was reportedly diagnosed with high specificity and sensitivity.

It was with 60 Vbeta and 13 Jbeta primers that the PCR ran. Generated by immunoSEQ multiplex PCR, the TCRdb table keeps only in-frame clones and is missing some. The repertoire holds more than 100,000 clones, with about two thirds as singletons. The rearrangement links TRBV7-2 to TRBJ2-3; 7 bases map to TRBD2. The receptor was isolated from a man in his fifties or sixties in good health and CMV-seropositive. Sequencing was performed on PBMCs. In nucleotides, the CDR3 is TGTGCCAGCACCCGGACTAGTTTGGCAGATACGCAGTATTTT. It codes for CASTRTSLADTQYF.